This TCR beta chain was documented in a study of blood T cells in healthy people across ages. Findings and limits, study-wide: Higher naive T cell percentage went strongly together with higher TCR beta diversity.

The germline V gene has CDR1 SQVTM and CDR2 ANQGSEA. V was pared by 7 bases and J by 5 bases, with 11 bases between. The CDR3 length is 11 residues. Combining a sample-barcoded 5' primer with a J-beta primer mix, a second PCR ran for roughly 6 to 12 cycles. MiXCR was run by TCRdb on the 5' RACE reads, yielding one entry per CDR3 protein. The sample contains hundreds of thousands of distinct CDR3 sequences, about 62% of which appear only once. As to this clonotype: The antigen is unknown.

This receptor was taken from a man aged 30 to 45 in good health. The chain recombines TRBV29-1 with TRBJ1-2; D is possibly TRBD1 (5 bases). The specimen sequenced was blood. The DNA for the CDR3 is TGCAGCGGGGGGGAGAGGTATGGCTACACCTTC. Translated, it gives CSGGERYGYTF.